These T cell receptor beta chains were read from a single sample in a study of control samples from healthy donors and cancer patients. Sequenced by immunoSEQ multiplex PCR; TCRdb stores in-frame clones only, minus some. Of around 150,000 clones in the sample, around 90% were seen once. Sequencing input: blood. The receptors here all came from a man aged 30-40 years in good health. Both conserved end residues are part of each CDR3. D genes are given only for firm matches. Where a row states a size, it is once, few, many or the class of an expanded clone; other rows omit it.

V	D	J	size	DNA	CDR3
TRBV6-5	.	TRBJ2-2	once	TGTGCCAGCAGGGGAAGGTCTCCTACCGGGGAGCTGTTTTTT	CASRGRSPTGELFF
TRBV7-8	TRBD2	TRBJ2-3	.	TGTGCCAGCAGCTTAGGGGTAGCGGGAGTGTCTAGCACAGATACGCAGTATTTT	CASSLGVAGVSSTDTQYF
TRBV7-9	TRBD1	TRBJ1-2	.	TGTGCCAGCAGCCCAACCGGGACAGGGAGCGGCTACACCTTC	CASSPTGTGSGYTF
TRBV19	.	TRBJ2-2	.	TGTGCCAGTAGTATTTTCGAGGAGCTGTTTTTT	CASSIFEELFF
TRBV5-1	.	TRBJ1-1	.	TGCGCCAGCAGCTTGACCGGCGAGGAAACTGAAGCTTTCTTT	CASSLTGEETEAFF
TRBV28	.	TRBJ1-5	.	TGTGCCAGCAGGGGGGCTGGAGGGCAGCCCCAGCATTTT	CASRGAGGQPQHF
TRBV27	TRBD2	TRBJ2-1	.	TGTGCCAGCAAACAACTAGCGGGCCTCAATGAGCAGTTCTTC	CASKQLAGLNEQFF
TRBV6-5	.	TRBJ1-6	.	TGTGCCAGCAGTTACTCGGCTGGATCACCCCTCCACTTT	CASSYSAGSPLHF
TRBV5-4	.	TRBJ2-7	.	TGTGCCAGCAGCTTAGGGTCGATACAGTACTTC	CASSLGSIQYF
TRBV7-2	.	TRBJ2-7	.	TGTGCCAGCAGCCCGCAGCCGTACGAGCAGTACTTC	CASSPQPYEQYF
TRBV6-5	.	TRBJ2-2	.	TGTGCCAGCAACGTGGAACCTAACACCGGGGAGCTGTTTTTT	CASNVEPNTGELFF
TRBV9	.	TRBJ1-1	.	TGTGCCAGCAGCGGAGGGTTTATGGCTGAAGCTTTCTTT	CASSGGFMAEAFF
TRBV27	.	TRBJ1-2	.	TGTGCCAGCAGTTTGGGCGGAGCTAACTATGGCTACACCTTC	CASSLGGANYGYTF
TRBV7-6	TRBD1	TRBJ2-1	.	TGTGCCAGCAGCTCGGGGACAGGGACGGCTTTCTCCTTGTTCTTC	CASSSGTGTAFSLFF
TRBV28	TRBD1	TRBJ2-5	.	TGTGCCAGCAGTTTTGGACAGGGTGTTTGGGGGACCCAGTACTTC	CASSFGQGVWGTQYF
TRBV7-3	.	TRBJ1-1	.	TGTGCCAGCAGCTTAATGGGGAGTTTGAACACTGAAGCTTTCTTT	CASSLMGSLNTEAFF
TRBV2	.	TRBJ1-6	once	TGTGCCAGCAGCTTAAAGGGGTCAAGCTCACCCCTCCACTTT	CASSLKGSSSPLHF
TRBV15	TRBD2	TRBJ2-2	.	TGTGCCACCAGCAGAGAGACGGGAGGGAGAACCGGGGAGCTGTTTTTT	CATSRETGGRTGELFF
TRBV27	TRBD1	TRBJ2-2	once	TGTGCCAGCAGCCCGGGACAGCCTTTTGTCGGGGAGCTGTTTTTT	CASSPGQPFVGELFF
TRBV20-1	TRBD2	TRBJ2-7	.	TGCAGTGCCAGTCTAGCGGGAGTCAGCGAGCAGTACTTC	CSASLAGVSEQYF
TRBV9	TRBD2	TRBJ2-7	.	TGTGCCAGCAGCGTAGAAGCGGGGCCCTCTTATGAGCAGTACTTC	CASSVEAGPSYEQYF
TRBV28	.	TRBJ1-1	.	TGTGCCAGCAGTTTAGATAACACTGAAGCTTTCTTT	CASSLDNTEAFF
TRBV7-8	TRBD2	TRBJ2-1	.	TGTGCCAGCAGCAGCACCGGGACTAGCAACGTCGGTGAGCAGTTCTTC	CASSSTGTSNVGEQFF
TRBV7-9	.	TRBJ2-3	.	TGTGCCACCGCCATAGATACGCAGTATTTT	CATAIDTQYF
TRBV7-3	TRBD1	TRBJ2-3	.	TGTGCCAGCAGCTTAGGGGGACAGGTAACAGATACGCAGTATTTT	CASSLGGQVTDTQYF
TRBV15	.	TRBJ2-7	.	TGTGCCACCAGAAGTGGGATTTCCTACGAGCAGTACTTC	CATRSGISYEQYF
TRBV6-2/TRBV6-3	TRBD1	TRBJ1-1	.	TGTGCCAGCAGCCCACAGGGGTACACTGAAGCTTTCTTT	CASSPQGYTEAFF
TRBV4-1	TRBD2	TRBJ2-2	.	TGCGCCAGCAGCCAAGAGGGACTAGCGGTCAACACCGGGGAGCTGTTTTTT	CASSQEGLAVNTGELFF
TRBV20-1	.	TRBJ1-5	.	TGCAGTGCTAGTTATGCCAGCAATCAGCCCCAGCATTTT	CSASYASNQPQHF
TRBV6-2/TRBV6-3	.	TRBJ1-5	.	TGTGCCAGCAGTTACGCCAGAGGGTATAGCAATCAGCCCCAGCATTTT	CASSYARGYSNQPQHF
TRBV7-3	.	TRBJ2-1	.	TGTGCCAGCAGCTCAACGAGCCAGCCCAACAATGAGCAGTTCTTC	CASSSTSQPNNEQFF
TRBV2	TRBD2	TRBJ2-5	.	TGTGCCAGCAGTATGACTAGCAAACAAGAGACCCAGTACTTC	CASSMTSKQETQYF
TRBV6-5	.	TRBJ1-2	.	TGTGCCAGCAGTTCTAGGAGGGCTTTGGATGGCTACACCTTC	CASSSRRALDGYTF
TRBV10-1	.	TRBJ1-4	.	TGCGCCAGCCGGGACACCGGCATTACCGGGGCAACTAATGAAAAACTGTTTTTT	CASRDTGITGATNEKLFF
TRBV4-2	.	TRBJ1-6	.	TGTGCCAGCAGCCAAGGAGTTATTCAGATCCTCCACTTT	CASSQGVIQILHF
TRBV5-1	.	TRBJ2-6	.	TGCGCCAGCAGCTCGGAGGGGGGAACTGGGGCCAACGTCCTGACTTTC	CASSSEGGTGANVLTF
TRBV6-1	TRBD2	TRBJ2-3	.	TGTGCCAGCAGTGAGCGGGGGAGCGCAGATACGCAGTATTTT	CASSERGSADTQYF
TRBV30	.	TRBJ2-1	.	TGTGCCTTAACCGGGACTGGGGACTCCAATGAGCAGTTCTTC	CALTGTGDSNEQFF
TRBV2	.	TRBJ1-4	.	TGTGCCAGCAGCGAGGCTCTCGCCGGCGAAAAACTGTTTTTT	CASSEALAGEKLFF
TRBV4-2	.	TRBJ2-7	.	TGTGCCAGCAGCGCAGCAAGGGCCCAGAGCGGGGAGCAGTACTTC	CASSAARAQSGEQYF
TRBV6-6	.	TRBJ1-1	few	TGTGCCAGCACCCGATTTAGCGGCACTGAAGCTTTCTTT	CASTRFSGTEAFF
TRBV7-2	.	TRBJ1-2	.	TGTGCCAGCAGCCCCCGGGATGGCTACACCTTC	CASSPRDGYTF
TRBV5-1	.	TRBJ1-1	.	TGCGCCAGCAGCTTGAGGTCGGGGAACACTGAAGCTTTCTTT	CASSLRSGNTEAFF
TRBV30	TRBD2	TRBJ2-1	.	TGTGCCGCTGCGGGCGGGAGTATATACTCCTACAATGAGCAGTTCTTC	CAAAGGSIYSYNEQFF
TRBV5-1	.	TRBJ1-1	.	TGCGCCAGCAGCTTGGGGGTTTTCATGAACACTGAAGCTTTCTTT	CASSLGVFMNTEAFF
TRBV4-2	.	TRBJ1-2	.	TGTGCCAGCAGCCAAGATCAAAAAGACGGATATAGAAACTATGGCTACACCTTC	CASSQDQKDGYRNYGYTF
TRBV15	.	TRBJ1-5	.	TGTGCCACCAGCAGAGGACGGGACAATCAGCCCCAGCATTTT	CATSRGRDNQPQHF
TRBV2	.	TRBJ1-1	.	TGTGCCAGAACCCTACAGGGAGATGGGACTGAAGCTTTCTTT	CARTLQGDGTEAFF